Sequencing of this T cell receptor (beta chain) was carried out in a study of T cell responses to AZD1222 COVID-19 vaccine. About the study: It was second doses at about 4 or about 12 weeks that were pooled.

The repertoire was sequenced with immunoSEQ multiplex PCR; TCRdb's copy has only in-frame clones and lacks some. The repertoire holds under 130,000 clones, with around 94% as singletons. Germline CDR1 is SEHNR and CDR2 is FQNEAQ (reference sequence). The CDR3 is 15 residues long. Losses at the gene ends were 5 bases for V and 5 bases for J; bases not matched to a gene: 6. Overall study findings and caveats: Spike was spanned by vaccine-associated CD4 TCRs, with dominance at 160-218 and 743-854. A rise in Spike-specific TCR breadth and depth followed two AZD1222 doses.

Turning to this clone: The target antigen is unknown.

The chain uses TRBV7-9 and TRBJ2-1, with 10 bases aligning to TRBD2. The input for sequencing was peripheral blood, taken on day 0 of AZD1222 vaccination. The TCR sequence derives from an adult in good health. The CDR3 reads CASSPAGGPNNEQFF. CDR3 coding DNA: TGTGCCAGCAGCCCAGCGGGGGGGCCAAACAATGAGCAGTTCTTC.